These T cell receptor beta chains were read from a single sample in a study of shared clonotypes between healthy human individuals. Measured with immunoSEQ multiplex PCR; TCRdb has only the in-frame clones, and not every one. The sample records about 680,000 clones, around 73% being singletons. The sequenced material came from memory CD4+ T cells sorted from blood. Receptor source: a woman aged 25-40 years in good health. The CDR3 runs from the conserved cysteine through the conserved F or W. D genes are given only for firm matches. Size is stated for part of the rows, as once, few or many counts, or as a class when the clone is expanded.

abundance | d_gene | j_gene | v_gene | CDR3aa | CDR3nt
. | . | TRBJ2-7 | TRBV13 | CASSLFLGGSYEQYF | TGTGCCAGCAGCTTGTTTCTGGGAGGCTCCTACGAGCAGTACTTC
few | TRBD1 | TRBJ2-3 | TRBV29-1 | CATEGAWGTDTQYF | TGCGCAACAGAGGGGGCGTGGGGCACAGATACGCAGTATTTT
. | TRBD1 | TRBJ2-7 | TRBV7-9 | CASSPWTGVHEQYF | TGTGCCAGCAGCCCATGGACAGGGGTACACGAGCAGTACTTC
. | . | TRBJ2-2 | TRBV6-5 | CASSYSINTGELFF | TGTGCCAGCAGTTACTCGATAAACACCGGGGAGCTGTTTTTT
. | TRBD2 | TRBJ2-3 | TRBV2 | CASSDSGRASDTQYF | TGTGCCAGCAGTGATAGCGGGAGGGCCTCAGATACGCAGTATTTT
. | TRBD2 | TRBJ2-1 | TRBV27 | CASSLRGGLASHNEQFF | TGTGCCAGCAGTTTAAGGGGGGGACTAGCGTCCCACAATGAGCAGTTCTTC
. | TRBD1 | TRBJ1-2 | TRBV2 | CASSKGQVTVYTF | TGTGCCAGCAGTAAAGGACAGGTTACCGTCTACACCTTC
. | TRBD1 | TRBJ1-2 | TRBV27 | CASSLSGTGGAGGYTF | TGTGCCAGCAGTTTATCCGGGACAGGGGGCGCGGGGGGCTACACCTTC
once | . | TRBJ1-3 | TRBV7-9 | CASSFRSRGDTIYF | TGTGCCAGCAGCTTTCGGTCCAGAGGTGACACCATATATTTT
. | TRBD1 | TRBJ1-4 | TRBV7-9 | CASSQQGQGGPNRLFF | TGTGCCAGCAGCCAGCAGGGACAGGGAGGTCCCAATCGACTGTTTTTT
. | . | TRBJ2-6 | TRBV6-1 | CASRYEVSGANVLTF | TGTGCCAGCAGGTACGAGGTATCTGGGGCCAACGTCCTGACTTTC
. | . | TRBJ1-2 | TRBV28 | CASSLTHDPRGYTF | TGTGCCAGCAGTTTAACCCATGACCCGAGGGGCTACACCTTC
once | . | TRBJ1-1 | TRBV14 | CASSQITAQAFF | TGTGCCAGCAGCCAAATCACCGCCCAAGCTTTCTTT
. | TRBD1 | TRBJ1-4 | TRBV5-6 | CASSLGQVRGEKLFF | TGTGCCAGCAGCCTTGGACAGGTTAGGGGTGAAAAACTGTTTTTT
. | . | TRBJ2-7 | TRBV14 | CASSPENLSYEQYF | TGTGCCAGCAGTCCGGAGAATCTCTCCTACGAGCAGTACTTC
. | . | TRBJ2-7 | TRBV6-1 | CASNPGLGSSYEQYF | TGTGCCAGCAACCCGGGACTTGGGAGCTCCTACGAGCAGTACTTC
. | TRBD2 | TRBJ2-5 | TRBV5-4 | CASSFGAGGPGETQYF | TGTGCCAGCAGCTTCGGGGCGGGAGGGCCGGGAGAGACCCAGTACTTC
. | . | TRBJ2-5 | TRBV5-1 | CASSFLQGLSGETQYF | TGCGCCAGCAGCTTTCTGCAGGGGCTCTCTGGGGAGACCCAGTACTTC
few | . | TRBJ2-1 | TRBV7-2 | CASSLVMYGEQFF | TGTGCCAGCAGCTTAGTTATGTACGGTGAGCAGTTCTTC
. | . | TRBJ1-1 | TRBV5-1 | CASRPGAPNTEAFF | TGCGCCAGCAGGCCGGGGGCACCGAACACTGAAGCTTTCTTT
many | . | TRBJ1-2 | TRBV5-8 | CASSKLTSNYGYTF | TGTGCCAGCAGCAAATTAACTTCTAACTATGGCTACACCTTC
. | . | TRBJ2-2 | TRBV6-1 | CASSGEAVGELFF | TGTGCCAGCAGTGGCGAGGCCGTCGGGGAGCTGTTTTTT
once | TRBD1 | TRBJ2-1 | TRBV5-4 | CASSPKPGQGGYEQFF | TGTGCCAGCAGCCCGAAACCGGGACAGGGGGGTTATGAGCAGTTCTTC
. | TRBD1 | TRBJ1-5 | TRBV28 | CASSSGQGLGRIQPQHF | TGTGCCAGCAGTTCGGGACAGGGGTTAGGGCGCATTCAGCCCCAGCATTTT
. | TRBD1 | TRBJ1-6 | TRBV2 | CASRSEGTGNSPLHF | TGTGCCAGCAGGTCAGAGGGGACAGGCAACTCACCCCTCCACTTT
. | . | TRBJ1-1 | TRBV28 | CASSQYMNTEAFF | TGTGCCAGCAGCCAATACATGAACACTGAAGCTTTCTTT
. | . | TRBJ2-7 | TRBV28 | CASSLLMAGLSYEQYF | TGTGCCAGCAGTTTACTAATGGCGGGTCTATCCTACGAGCAGTACTTC
. | TRBD1 | TRBJ2-1 | TRBV27 | CASSLAGGIYNEQFF | TGTGCCAGCAGTTTGGCAGGGGGAATATACAATGAGCAGTTCTTC
. | TRBD1 | TRBJ2-7 | TRBV14 | CASTRTGSYEQYF | TGTGCCAGCACCCGGACAGGTTCCTACGAGCAGTACTTC
. | . | TRBJ1-4 | TRBV2 | CASSEQGLRLVEKLFF | TGTGCCAGCAGTGAACAGGGGCTTAGGTTGGTTGAAAAACTGTTTTTT
. | TRBD1 | TRBJ2-5 | TRBV9 | CASSVGQGVSQETQYF | TGTGCCAGCAGCGTGGGACAGGGGGTCTCCCAAGAGACCCAGTACTTC